This T cell receptor (beta chain) stems from a study of blood T cell repertoires in COVID-19. About the study: T cells, B-cell-depleted T cells, or PBMCs provided the cDNA or gDNA that served as material.

The germline V gene encodes CDR1 LNHNV and CDR2 YYDKDF (reference sequence). The CDR3 spans 18 residues. The V gene lost 0 bases and the J gene lost 0 bases, with 12 bases spanning the gap. Produced via immunoSEQ multiplex PCR; TCRdb's table is partial and in-frame only. The table shows 170,000 or so clones, with 70% to 90% occurring only once. The rearrangement uses TRBV15 and TRBJ2-6; D may be TRBD1 (6 bases). The sequencing input was peripheral blood. The receptor's source is a man aged 35 to 55 with active or convalescent COVID-19. CDR3 sequence: CATSRETGLSSGANVLTF. DNA of the CDR3: TGTGCCACCAGCAGAGAGACAGGTCTAAGCTCTGGGGCCAACGTCCTGACTTTC.